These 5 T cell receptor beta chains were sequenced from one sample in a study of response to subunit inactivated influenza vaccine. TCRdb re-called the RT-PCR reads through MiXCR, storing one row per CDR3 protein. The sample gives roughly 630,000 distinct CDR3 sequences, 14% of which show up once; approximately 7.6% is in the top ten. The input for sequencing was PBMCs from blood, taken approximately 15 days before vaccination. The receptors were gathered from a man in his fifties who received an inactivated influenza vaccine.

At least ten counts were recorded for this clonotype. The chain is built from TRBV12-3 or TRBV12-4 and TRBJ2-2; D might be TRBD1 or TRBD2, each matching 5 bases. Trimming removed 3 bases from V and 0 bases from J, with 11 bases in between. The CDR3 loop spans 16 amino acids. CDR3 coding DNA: TGTGCCAGCAGTTTGGGGACCGTGGCGAACACCGGGGAGCTGTTTTTT. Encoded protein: CASSLGTVANTGELFF.

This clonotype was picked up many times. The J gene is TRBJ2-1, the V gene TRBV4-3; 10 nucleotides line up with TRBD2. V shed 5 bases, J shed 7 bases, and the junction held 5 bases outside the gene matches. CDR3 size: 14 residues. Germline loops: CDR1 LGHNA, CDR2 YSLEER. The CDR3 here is CASSLLAGQNEQFF. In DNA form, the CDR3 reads TGCGCCAGCAGCTTACTAGCGGGGCAGAATGAGCAGTTCTTC.

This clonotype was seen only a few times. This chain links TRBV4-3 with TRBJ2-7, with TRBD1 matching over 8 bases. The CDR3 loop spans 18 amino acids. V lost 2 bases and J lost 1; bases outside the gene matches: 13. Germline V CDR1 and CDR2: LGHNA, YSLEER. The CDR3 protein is CASSQINPHRGSSYEQYF. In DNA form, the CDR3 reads TGCGCCAGCAGCCAAATAAACCCTCACAGGGGGTCTTCCTACGAGCAGTACTTC.

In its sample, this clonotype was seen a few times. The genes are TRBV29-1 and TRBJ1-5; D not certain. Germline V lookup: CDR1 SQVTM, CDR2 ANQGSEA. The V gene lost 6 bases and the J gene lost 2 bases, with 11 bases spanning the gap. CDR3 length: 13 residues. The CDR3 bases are TGCAGCGTCCGGGGTTCTGGCAATCAGCCCCAGCATTTT. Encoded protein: CSVRGSGNQPQHF.

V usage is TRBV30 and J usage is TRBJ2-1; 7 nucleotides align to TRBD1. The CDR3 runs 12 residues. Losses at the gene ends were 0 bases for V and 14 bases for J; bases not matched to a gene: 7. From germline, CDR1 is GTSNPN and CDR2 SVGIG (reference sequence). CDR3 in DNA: TGTGCCTGGAGTGTACAGGGACAGACCGAGTTCTTC. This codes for CAWSVQGQTEFF.